These 15 T cell receptor beta chains were sequenced from one sample in a study of T cell changes during pregnancy in multiple sclerosis (dated by TCRdb to the late 2010s). The method behind the library was the immunoSEQ multiplex PCR assay. TCRdb took this table from immuneACCESS and kept in-frame rearrangements with V and J called. Such tables lack part of the clones; where checked against another copy, unresolved V genes explain under half of the gap, and the rest is unexplained. Present in this sample are about 40,000 clones, about nine tenths of which were seen just once. Of the sample, approximately 0.7% is held by the ten largest clones. The input for sequencing was CD4+ T cells from peripheral blood mononuclear cells, taken before pregnancy. The receptors were gathered from a female donor with multiple sclerosis, enrolled in a pregnancy study.

The genes are TRBV7-9 and TRBJ1-2; 10 nucleotides match TRBD1. Trimming removed 5 bases from V and 8 bases from J; junction bases left unmatched: 8. The length of the CDR3 is 14 residues. CDR1 SEHNR and CDR2 FQNEAQ come from the germline V gene (reference sequence). The CDR3 coding sequence is TGTGCCAGCAGCCCTCAGGGGACAGGGGACGGCTACACCTTC. As protein: CASSPQGTGDGYTF.

This sequence joins TRBV6-1 and TRBJ2-5; 11 bases are a match to TRBD1. Germline-derived CDR1 and CDR2 are MNHNS and SASEGT. CDR3 size: 13 residues. The V and J ends lost 8 bases and 5 bases, in that order; junction bases with no gene match: 4. The DNA for the CDR3 is TGTGCCAGCGGACAGGGGGCGTTGGAGACCCAGTACTTC. Residues: CASGQGALETQYF.

This chain joins TRBV19 and TRBJ2-3; 8 bases line up with TRBD2. The CDR3 runs to 15 residues. V was clipped by 1 base and J by 2 bases; unmatched bases: 2. Germline loops: CDR1 LNHDA, CDR2 SQIVND (reference sequence). The chain's CDR3 is CASSIAGGNTDTQYF. CDR3 coding DNA: TGTGCCAGTAGTATAGCGGGGGGGAACACAGATACGCAGTATTTT.

The chain joins TRBV20-1 to TRBJ1-5, with TRBD1 matching 7 bases. CDR1 DFQATT and CDR2 SNEGSKA come from the germline V gene (reference sequence). This CDR3 comprises 11 residues. The ends lost 1 base at V and 12 bases at J; junction bases unmatched: 3. This CDR3 reads CSARGGGDQHF. In DNA form, the CDR3 reads TGCAGTGCTAGAGGAGGGGGCGACCAGCATTTT.

The chain recombines TRBV7-9 with TRBJ1-6; 9 nucleotides agree with TRBD1. Trimming removed 1 base from V and 6 bases from J; junction bases left unmatched: 1. The germline V gene encodes CDR1 SEHNR and CDR2 FQNEAQ (reference sequence). The CDR3 covers 15 residues. The CDR3 loop is CASSLVGQGNSPLHF. The CDR3 DNA reads as TGTGCCAGCAGCTTAGTGGGACAGGGTAATTCACCCCTCCACTTT.

This chain uses TRBV29-1 with TRBJ1-1, with 11 nucleotides matching TRBD1. The germline V gene encodes CDR1 SQVTM and CDR2 ANQGSEA. The CDR3 length is 13 residues. Germline trimming cut 7 bases from V and 5 bases from J; bases unmatched to any gene: 6. The CDR3 loop reads CSARTGGDTEAFF. The CDR3 DNA follows: TGCAGCGCAAGGACAGGGGGCGATACTGAAGCTTTCTTT. Full variable domain (outside the CDR3, taken from reference TRBV29-1 and TRBJ1-1): SAVISQKPSRDICQRGTSLTIQCQVDSQVTMMFWYRQQPGQSLTLIATANQGSEATYESGFVIDKFPISRPNLTFSTLTVSNMSPEDSSIYLCSARTGGDTEAFFGQGTRLTVV.

The chain couples TRBV5-1 to TRBJ2-5, with 8 bases aligning to TRBD1. Trimming took 2 bases from V and 1 from J; bases not matched to a gene: 7. This CDR3 has 16 residues. Germline V CDR1 and CDR2: SGHRS, YFSETQ. The CDR3 nucleotides read TGCGCCAGCAGCTTAACATCAGGGGGCCCCCAAGAGACCCAGTACTTC. This codes for CASSLTSGGPQETQYF.

This chain joins TRBV7-2 and TRBJ1-5; D is unclear. CDR3 length: 13 residues. Germline values: CDR1 SGHTA, CDR2 FQGNSA. Trimming took off 4 bases at V and 7 bases at J, with 11 bases between the two ends. This chain's CDR3 is CASSSGGGQPQHF. CDR3 coding DNA: TGTGCCAGCAGCTCTGGTGGAGGGCAGCCCCAGCATTTT.

This chain uses TRBV7-9 with TRBJ2-5, with D maybe TRBD1 (7 bases). This CDR3 has 16 residues. Germline-derived CDR1 and CDR2 are SEHNR and FQNEAQ (reference sequence). V lost 1 base to trimming and J lost 5 bases, with 17 bases between them. This CDR3 reads CASSLDRTGRGETQYF. The CDR3, as DNA: TGTGCCAGCAGCTTAGATAGGACAGGCCGGGGGGAGACCCAGTACTTC. Supplemented by reference TRBV7-9 and TRBJ2-5, the full variable domain reads DTGVSQNPRHKITKRGQNVTFRCDPISEHNRLYWYRQTLGQGPEFLTYFQNEAQLEKSRLLSDRFSAERPKGSFSTLEIQRTEQGDSAMYLCASSLDRTGRGETQYFGPGTRLLVL.

CDR3 nucleotides: TGTGCCAGCAGCGCCCAGACAGGATCGCGGGAGACCCAGTACTTC. It is translated as CASSAQTGSRETQYF. The rearrangement joins TRBV9 to TRBJ2-5; maybe TRBD1 (6 bases). CDR1 SGDLS and CDR2 YYNGEE come from the germline V gene. Trimming removed 3 bases from V and 5 bases from J, with 17 bases in between. The CDR3 length is 15 residues.

This clone was seen just once. V gene TRBV18 combines with J gene TRBJ2-7; D might be TRBD1 (5 bases). Looked up from germline, CDR1 is KGHSH and CDR2 is LQKENI. V gave up 3 bases and J gave up 4 bases, with 10 bases separating them. The CDR3 runs to 13 residues. CDR3 sequence: CASSPETAYEQYF. As DNA, the CDR3 is TGTGCCAGCTCACCCGAGACAGCATACGAGCAGTACTTC. The full variable domain, its missing parts supplied by reference TRBV18 and TRBJ2-7, is NAGVMQNPRHLVRRRGQEARLRCSPMKGHSHVYWYRQLPEEGLKFMVYLQKENIIDESGMPKERFSAEFPKEGPSILRIQQVVRGDSAAYFCASSPETAYEQYFGPGTRLTVT.

The gene calls are TRBV6-6 and TRBJ1-1; perhaps TRBD1 as D (5 bases). The germline V gene has CDR1 MNHNY and CDR2 SVGAGI (reference sequence). With 4 bases removed from V and 0 bases from J, the gap between germline ends came to 12 bases. The CDR3 is 15 residues long. The CDR3, as DNA: TGTGCCAGCAGTTCTCCCGGGGGGATGAACACTGAAGCTTTCTTT. This codes for CASSSPGGMNTEAFF.

This clone showed up just once. J is TRBJ2-1 and V is TRBV18; TRBD1 aligns across 8 bases. V was clipped by 6 bases and J by 3 bases; unmatched bases: 16. This CDR3 is built from 18 residues. Germline V gene lookup returns CDR1 KGHSH and CDR2 LQKENI. The CDR3 is CASSPLSGTGTGYNEQFF. Written as DNA, the CDR3 is TGTGCCAGCTCCCCCCTTTCGGGCACCGGGACAGGCTACAATGAGCAGTTCTTC.

The genes are TRBV11-2 and TRBJ2-1; 8 bases line up with TRBD1. In germline, CDR1 is SGHAT, CDR2 FQNNGV. This CDR3 spans 16 amino acids. Germline trimming cut 1 base from V and 4 bases from J; bases unmatched to any gene: 6. CDR3 sequence: CASSLGTGNIYNEQFF. CDR3 DNA sequence: TGTGCCAGCAGCTTAGGGACAGGGAATATTTACAATGAGCAGTTCTTC.

V gene TRBV11-3 combines with J gene TRBJ1-1; D call uncertain. Germline CDR1 and CDR2: SGHNT and YENEEA. V lost 5 bases and J 5 bases, leaving 9 bases between the germline ends. CDR3 size: 12 residues. CDR3 in DNA: TGTGCCAGCAGCCAGGAAGGTACTGAAGCTTTCTTT. It translates to CASSQEGTEAFF. Filled out from reference TRBV11-3 and TRBJ1-1, the complete variable domain reads EAGVVQSPRYKIIEKKQPVAFWCNPISGHNTLYWYLQNLGQGPELLIRYENEEAVDDSQLPKDRFSAERLKGVDSTLKIQPAELGDSAVYLCASSQEGTEAFFGQGTRLTVV.